This paragraph reports one T cell receptor beta chain. This clonotype was counted between two and nine times. Its cognate antigen has yet to be identified. No much larger clone exists at a distance of one base, and base qualities are not known. Receptors were amplified or captured by RT-PCR. Sequencing instrument: Illumina HiSeq 2500. TCRdb cleaned the public reads at Q25 with fastp, built clones with MiXCR and kept in-frame beta chains. One record per CDR3 amino acid sequence lists the most common genes and DNA. The table for this sample lists about 830,000 distinct CDR3 sequences; less than 20% of them were counted only once. The ten largest make up roughly a tenth of the sample. These data come from a study of response to subunit inactivated influenza vaccine (dated by TCRdb to 2017 to 2018). With regard to the full study: Deep quantitative T cell receptor repertoire profiling was used in the study to track responses to a trivalent subunit inactivated influenza vaccine.

V and J are truncated by 2 bases and 0 bases respectively, leaving an intervening sequence of 8 bases. The CDR3 holds 15 amino acids from the cysteine to the phenylalanine. Just the 45-base CDR3 DNA is kept, in frame starting at base 1. Broader findings and caveats from the paper: It was suggested by the authors that each seasonal influenza vaccination may recruit only a limited number of new T cells.

The source was PBMCs from blood, collected about 5 days after vaccination. This sequence was found in a man in his forties or fifties who received an inactivated influenza vaccine. Donor details come from another sample of the same person, matched by shared clones. The chain links TRBV12-3 or TRBV12-4 with TRBJ1-3; too little of a D gene remains to name it. The CDR3 protein is CASSLFGTSGNTIYF. The base sequence is TGTGCCAGCAGTTTATTCGGCACCTCTGGAAACACCATATATTTT.